Shown below are 6 T cell receptor beta chains from a single sample sequenced in a study of vaccination and CD4 T cells after COVID-19. Treatment specified: approximately 11-day PBMC culture with coronavirus spike peptide pools or control peptides (ViraFEST assay). The antigens for these receptors are not known. The Oncomine TCR Beta short-read assay was applied to DNA of cultured CD4+ T cells. From the PCR reads, TCRdb called clonotypes with MiXCR, one entry per CDR3 protein. The sample lists 15,000 or so distinct CDR3 sequences, around 45% occurring once. The sample was CD4+ T cells from blood, cultured in vitro. The receptor source for this set is a human donor who had recovered from COVID-19.

This clonotype was detected a few times. The chain uses TRBV19 and TRBJ2-7; D might be TRBD1 (5 bases). Germline-derived CDR1 and CDR2 are LNHDA and SQIVND (reference sequence). The CDR3 loop spans 13 amino acids. V was shortened by 6 bases and J by 0 bases, with 9 bases between the two germline ends. The CDR3 is CASSDRNSYEQYF. CDR3 DNA: TGTGCCAGTAGCGACAGAAACTCCTACGAGCAGTACTTC.

This clonotype was observed a few times. The chain carries TRBV28 and TRBJ1-5, with D possibly TRBD1 on 5 matching bases. Trimming removed 6 bases at V and 3 bases at J, with 12 bases between. Germline assignment: CDR1 MDHEN and CDR2 SYDVKM. This CDR3 contains 14 residues. Here the CDR3 DNA reads TGTGCCAGCAGACCCGGGACGGTCAATCAGCCCCAGCATTTT. Its translation: CASRPGTVNQPQHF.

The rearrangement uses TRBV7-2 and TRBJ2-1; D possibly corresponds to TRBD2 (6 bases). Germline values: CDR1 SGHTA, CDR2 FQGNSA. Trimming stripped 5 bases from V and 6 bases from J, with 29 bases between. The length of the CDR3 is 19 residues. CDR3 coding DNA: TGTGCCAGCAGCGCTGTATCCCTGGCGTCGGGAGTATTTTTCAATGAGCAGTTCTTC. Translating it yields CASSAVSLASGVFFNEQFF.

There are a few counts of this clonotype. The chain carries TRBV15 and TRBJ1-3, with 7 bases aligning to TRBD1. Germline CDR1 and CDR2: LNHNV and YYDKDF (reference sequence). The CDR3 is 15 amino acids. V dropped 5 bases and J dropped 2; count of bases not matched to a gene: 6. CDR3 coding DNA: TGTGCCACCAGCCAGACAGGGACAGCTGGAAACACCATATATTTT. It specifies CATSQTGTAGNTIYF.

This clonotype was observed a few times. The chain joins TRBV6-2 or TRBV6-3 to TRBJ2-4; 8 bases match TRBD2. The CDR3 length is 16 residues. J gave up 7 bases and V 6 bases, and 14 bases lay outside the gene matches. The V gene's germline CDR1 is MNHEY and CDR2 SVGEGT. The CDR3 nucleotides are TGTGCCAGCAGAGCTTATCCCGGGGGGGCAGGGAACATTCAGTACTTC. Translated, it gives CASRAYPGGAGNIQYF.

This clonotype was picked up a small number of times. At one of its ends the junction is not consistent with the germline gene, which may arise from a read error. V is TRBV7-7 and J is TRBJ2-7; either TRBD1 or TRBD2 may supply D (5 bases each). The CDR3 spans 14 residues. From germline, CDR1 is SSHAT and CDR2 FNYEAQ (reference sequence). The CDR3 DNA reads TGTGCTAGCAGCCGCCGGGACGGCGCCTACGAGCAGTACTTC. It encodes CASSRRDGAYEQYF.